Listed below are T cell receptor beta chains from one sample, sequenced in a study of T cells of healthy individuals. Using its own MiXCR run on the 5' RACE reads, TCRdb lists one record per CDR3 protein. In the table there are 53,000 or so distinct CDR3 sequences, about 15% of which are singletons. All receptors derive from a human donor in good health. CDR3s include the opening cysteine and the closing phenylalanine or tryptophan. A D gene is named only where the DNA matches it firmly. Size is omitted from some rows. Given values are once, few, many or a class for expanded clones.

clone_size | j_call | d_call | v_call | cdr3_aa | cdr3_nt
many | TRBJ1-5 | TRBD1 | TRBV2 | CASGGQGVSQPQHF | TGTGCCAGCGGGGGACAGGGGGTCTCTCAGCCCCAGCATTTT
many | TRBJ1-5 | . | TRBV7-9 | CASSLGTEPQHF | TGTGCCAGCAGCTTAGGGACAGAGCCCCAGCATTTT
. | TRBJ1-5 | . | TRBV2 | CASSEQGRGSNQPQHF | TGTGCCAGCAGTGAACAGGGGCGGGGTAGCAATCAGCCCCAGCATTTT
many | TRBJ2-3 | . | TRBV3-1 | CASSLFTDTQYF | TGTGCCAGCAGCCTCTTCACAGATACGCAGTATTTT
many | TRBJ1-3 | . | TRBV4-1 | CASSQDPGDSGNTIYF | TGCGCCAGCAGCCAAGATCCAGGGGACTCTGGAAACACCATATATTTT
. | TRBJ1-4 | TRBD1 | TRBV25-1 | CASSIAGGSEKLFF | TGTGCCAGCAGTATCGCAGGGGGCAGTGAAAAACTGTTTTTT
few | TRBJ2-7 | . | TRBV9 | CASSVGAALSSYEQYF | TGTGCCAGCAGCGTCGGGGCCGCCTTATCCTCCTACGAGCAGTACTTC
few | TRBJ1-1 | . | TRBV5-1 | CASSPSVSVIEAFF | TGCGCCAGCAGCCCTTCGGTGAGCGTTATTGAAGCTTTCTTT
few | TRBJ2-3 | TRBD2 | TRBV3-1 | CASKGLAVTDTQYF | TGTGCCAGCAAGGGACTAGCGGTCACAGATACGCAGTATTTT
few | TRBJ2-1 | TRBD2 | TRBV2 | CASSGTSGSIAEQFF | TGTGCCAGCAGTGGGACTAGCGGGAGTATAGCTGAGCAGTTCTTC
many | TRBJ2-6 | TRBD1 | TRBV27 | CASRTGGAGANVLTF | TGTGCCAGCAGGACAGGGGGCGCTGGGGCCAACGTCCTGACTTTC
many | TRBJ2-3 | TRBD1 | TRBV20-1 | CSARVAGGNTDTQYF | TGCAGTGCTAGAGTGGCAGGGGGTAACACAGATACGCAGTATTTT
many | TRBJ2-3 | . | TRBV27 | CASSLWENADTQYF | TGTGCCAGCAGTTTATGGGAGAACGCAGATACGCAGTATTTT
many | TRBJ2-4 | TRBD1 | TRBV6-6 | CASSLGQGGNIQYF | TGTGCCAGCAGTCTGGGACAGGGGGGAAACATTCAGTACTTC
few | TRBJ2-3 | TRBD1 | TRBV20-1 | CSAGGQGARADTQYF | TGCAGTGCGGGAGGACAGGGGGCTCGCGCAGATACGCAGTATTTT
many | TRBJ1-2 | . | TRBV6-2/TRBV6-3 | CASSDYGIQGNYGYTF | TGTGCCAGCAGTGACTACGGTATACAGGGTAACTATGGCTACACCTTC
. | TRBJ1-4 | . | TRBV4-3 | CASSQEDGPNEKLFF | TGCGCCAGCAGCCAAGAGGACGGGCCGAATGAAAAACTGTTTTTT
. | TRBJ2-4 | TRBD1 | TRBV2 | CASNDLGQGANIQYF | TGTGCCAGCAATGATCTTGGACAGGGCGCGAACATTCAGTACTTC
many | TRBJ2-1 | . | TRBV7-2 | CASRLGLESSYNEQFF | TGTGCCAGCAGGTTAGGGTTAGAAAGCTCCTACAATGAGCAGTTCTTC
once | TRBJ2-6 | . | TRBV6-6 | CASRRGAGANVLTF | TGTGCCAGCAGGAGGGGGGCGGGGGCCAACGTCCTGACTTTC
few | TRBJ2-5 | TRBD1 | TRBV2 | CASSESSGGAETQYF | TGTGCCAGCAGTGAGTCTTCAGGGGGCGCAGAGACCCAGTACTTC
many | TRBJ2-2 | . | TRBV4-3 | CASSQHQEFGYTGELFF | TGCGCCAGCAGCCAACATCAGGAGTTTGGTTACACCGGGGAGCTGTTTTTT
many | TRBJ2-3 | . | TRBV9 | CASSVRGLGTDTQYF | TGTGCCAGCAGCGTGAGAGGATTGGGCACAGATACGCAGTATTTT
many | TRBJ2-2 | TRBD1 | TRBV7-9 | CASSDGQGRTGELFF | TGTGCCAGCAGCGACGGACAGGGGCGCACCGGGGAGCTGTTTTTT
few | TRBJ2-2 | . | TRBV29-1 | CSVAGGARGRGHTGELFF | TGCAGCGTTGCCGGTGGGGCCAGGGGACGTGGACACACCGGGGAGCTGTTTTTT
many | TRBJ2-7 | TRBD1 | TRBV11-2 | CASSLDQGAGYEQYF | TGTGCCAGCAGCTTAGACCAGGGGGCGGGGTACGAGCAGTACTTC
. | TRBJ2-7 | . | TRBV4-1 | CASSPQGTYYYEQYF | TGCGCCAGCAGCCCCCAGGGGACCTACTACTACGAGCAGTACTTC
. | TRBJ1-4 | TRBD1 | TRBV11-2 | CVSSPGQGSEKLFF | TGTGTCAGCAGCCCGGGACAGGGGTCTGAAAAACTGTTTTTT
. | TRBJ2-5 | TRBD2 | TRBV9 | CASSVGTTYQETQYF | TGTGCCAGCAGCGTTGGGACTACGTACCAAGAGACCCAGTACTTC
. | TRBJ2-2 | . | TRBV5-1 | CASGAPAGELFF | TGCGCCAGTGGGGCCCCAGCCGGGGAGCTGTTTTTT
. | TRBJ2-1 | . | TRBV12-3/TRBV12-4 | CASSLAGGAGNEQFF | TGTGCCAGCAGTTTAGCGGGGGGGGCCGGGAATGAGCAGTTCTTC
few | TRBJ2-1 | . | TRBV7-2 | CASSLVLGEQFF | TGTGCCAGCAGCTTAGTTCTAGGTGAGCAGTTCTTC
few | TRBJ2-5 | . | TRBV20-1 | CSARSQVGSETQYF | TGCAGTGCTAGAAGCCAGGTGGGGTCTGAGACCCAGTACTTC
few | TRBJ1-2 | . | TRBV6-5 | CASSRSRGALIYGYTF | TGTGCCAGCAGTAGGAGCCGGGGGGCGCTTATCTATGGCTACACCTTC
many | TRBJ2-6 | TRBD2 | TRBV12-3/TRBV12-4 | CASSSLAGGPSGANVLTF | TGTGCCAGCAGTTCCCTAGCGGGAGGGCCTTCTGGGGCCAACGTCCTGACTTTC
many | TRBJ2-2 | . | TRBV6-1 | CASSFGTNSGELFF | TGTGCCAGCAGTTTTGGGACAAACTCCGGGGAGCTGTTTTTT
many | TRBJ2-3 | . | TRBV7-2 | CASSLSPRGGDTQYF | TGTGCCAGCAGCTTAAGCCCGAGAGGGGGAGATACGCAGTATTTT
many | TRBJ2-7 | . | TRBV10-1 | CASSDAAQGTYEQYF | TGCGCCAGCAGTGACGCAGCTCAAGGGACCTACGAGCAGTACTTC
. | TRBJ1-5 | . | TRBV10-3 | CAITDASQPQHF | TGTGCCATCACAGATGCGAGTCAGCCCCAGCATTTT
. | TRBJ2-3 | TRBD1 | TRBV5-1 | CASSSPGQGTDTQYF | TGCGCCAGCAGCTCCCCGGGACAGGGTACAGATACGCAGTATTTT
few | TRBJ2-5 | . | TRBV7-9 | CASNGPLEETQYF | TGTGCCAGCAACGGACCGTTGGAAGAGACCCAGTACTTC
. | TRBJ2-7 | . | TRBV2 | CASTFREHEQYF | TGTGCCAGCACCTTCAGGGAGCACGAGCAGTACTTC
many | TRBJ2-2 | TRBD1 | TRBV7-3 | CASSSGTGNTGELFF | TGTGCCAGCAGCTCAGGGACAGGAAACACCGGGGAGCTGTTTTTT
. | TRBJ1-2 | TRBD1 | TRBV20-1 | CSAGQGLAYGYTF | TGCAGTGCTGGACAGGGGCTCGCCTATGGCTACACCTTC
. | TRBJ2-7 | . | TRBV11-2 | CASSLDLQRHKQYF | TGTGCCAGCAGCTTGGACCTCCAGAGACACAAGCAGTACTTC
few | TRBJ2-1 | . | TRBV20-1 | CSAREGRVEIDEQFF | TGCAGTGCTAGAGAGGGTAGGGTTGAGATCGATGAGCAGTTCTTC
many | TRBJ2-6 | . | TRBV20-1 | CSVERVEPVSGANVLTF | TGCAGCGTTGAAAGGGTTGAACCGGTCTCTGGGGCCAACGTCCTGACTTTC
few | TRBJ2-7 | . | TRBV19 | CASRSQVSSYEQYF | TGTGCCAGTAGAAGTCAGGTGAGCTCCTACGAGCAGTACTTC
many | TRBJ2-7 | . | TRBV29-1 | CSVEDQGSEQYF | TGCAGCGTTGAAGACCAGGGATCCGAGCAGTACTTC
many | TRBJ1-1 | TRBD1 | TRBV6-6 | CASSYSGAGGGTEAFF | TGTGCCAGCAGTTACTCCGGGGCAGGGGGCGGCACTGAAGCTTTCTTT
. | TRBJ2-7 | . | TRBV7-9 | CASSLVAGKSSYEQYF | TGTGCCAGCAGCTTAGTTGCAGGGAAGAGCTCCTACGAGCAGTACTTC
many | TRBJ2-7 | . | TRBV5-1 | CASSLTGLYEQYF | TGCGCCAGCAGCTTGACAGGGCTCTACGAGCAGTACTTC
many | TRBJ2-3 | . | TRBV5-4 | CASSLDRTDTQYF | TGTGCCAGCAGCTTAGACCGAACAGATACGCAGTATTTT
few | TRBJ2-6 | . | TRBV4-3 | CASSREFTGANVLTF | TGCGCCAGCAGCCGAGAGTTTACTGGGGCCAACGTCCTGACTTTC